The clone carrying this TCR beta chain was seen ten or more times. As yet, its antigen is unknown. The record originates from a study of human T cells and chemical hapten exposure. Study-wide background: Enrolled patients were predominantly female and had alopecia areata, totalis or universalis. Study-level results: Once DPC sensitization occurred, TCRs above 1 in 1000 frequency showed no change.

One entry per CDR3 protein results from TCRdb running MiXCR on the RACE reads. The profile shows 70,000 to 90,000 distinct CDR3 sequences, 11% of them singletons. Stated time point: patch test 3, about 24 weeks after DPC sensitization. The treatment is: therapeutic diphenylcyclopropenone sensitization with weekly scalp DPC. Drawing of blood took place ahead of applying each patch test. Extraction yielded total RNA from whole blood (unfractionated). Germline loops: CDR1 SGDLS, CDR2 YYNGEE. The CDR3 extends over 14 amino acids. Trimming took 4 bases from V and 4 from J, leaving 12 bases between them. The sequence was collected from a woman in her 50s with alopecia areata. Some clones in this sample may be carry-over from other donors' samples. This chain links TRBV9 with TRBJ2-1; TRBD2 might be the D (6 bases). The specimen comprised whole blood, sampled in connection with sensitization to the hapten diphenylcyclopropenone (DPC). The CDR3 sequence is CASSPAGRYNEQFF. CDR3 nucleotides: TGTGCCAGCAGCCCCGCGGGAAGGTACAATGAGCAGTTCTTC.